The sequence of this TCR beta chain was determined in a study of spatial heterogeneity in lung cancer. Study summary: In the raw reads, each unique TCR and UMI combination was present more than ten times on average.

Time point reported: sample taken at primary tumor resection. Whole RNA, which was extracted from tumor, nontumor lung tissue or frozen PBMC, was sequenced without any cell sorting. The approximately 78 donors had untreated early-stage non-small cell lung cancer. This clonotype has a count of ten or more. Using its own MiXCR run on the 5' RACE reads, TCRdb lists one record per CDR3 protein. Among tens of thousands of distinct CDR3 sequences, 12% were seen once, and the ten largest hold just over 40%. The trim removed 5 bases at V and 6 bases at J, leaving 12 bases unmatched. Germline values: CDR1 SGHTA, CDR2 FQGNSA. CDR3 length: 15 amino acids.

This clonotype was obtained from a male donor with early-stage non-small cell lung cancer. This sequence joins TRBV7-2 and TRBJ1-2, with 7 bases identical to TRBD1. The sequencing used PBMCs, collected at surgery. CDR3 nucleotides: TGTGCCAGCAGCATCGACAGGGTGGGTCGAGATGGCTACACCTTC. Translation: CASSIDRVGRDGYTF.